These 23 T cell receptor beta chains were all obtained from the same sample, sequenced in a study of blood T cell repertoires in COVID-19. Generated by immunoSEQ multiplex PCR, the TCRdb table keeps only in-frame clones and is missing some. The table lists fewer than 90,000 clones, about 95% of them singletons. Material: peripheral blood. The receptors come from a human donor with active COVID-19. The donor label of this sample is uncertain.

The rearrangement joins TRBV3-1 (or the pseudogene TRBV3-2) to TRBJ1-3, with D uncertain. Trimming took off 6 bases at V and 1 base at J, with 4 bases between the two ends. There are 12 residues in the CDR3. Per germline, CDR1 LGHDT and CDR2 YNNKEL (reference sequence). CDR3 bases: TGTGCCAGCAGGTCGTCTGGAAACACCATATATTTT. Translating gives CASRSSGNTIYF.

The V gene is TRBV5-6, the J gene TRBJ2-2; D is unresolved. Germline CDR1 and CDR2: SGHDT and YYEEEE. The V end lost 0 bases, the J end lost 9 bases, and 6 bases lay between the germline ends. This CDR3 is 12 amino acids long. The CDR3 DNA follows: TGTGCCAGCAGCTTGGGGCCCCGGGAGCTGTTTTTT. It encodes CASSLGPRELFF.

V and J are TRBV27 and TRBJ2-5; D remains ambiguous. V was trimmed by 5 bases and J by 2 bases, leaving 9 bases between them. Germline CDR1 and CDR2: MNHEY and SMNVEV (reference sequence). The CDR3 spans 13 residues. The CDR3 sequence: CASSTRWQETQYF. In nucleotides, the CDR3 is TGTGCCAGCAGTACGCGGTGGCAAGAGACCCAGTACTTC.

CDR3 DNA sequence: TGTGCCAGCAGTTTAGCCACATCACGGGACTACCTCTATACGCAGTATTTT. Its protein product is CASSLATSRDYLYTQYF. J is TRBJ2-3 and V is TRBV27, with TRBD2 matching over 7 bases. V trimming: 2 bases; J trimming: 7 bases; junction bases outside the gene matches: 15. The CDR3 is 17 residues long. CDR1 is MNHEY, CDR2 SMNVEV, per germline (reference sequence).

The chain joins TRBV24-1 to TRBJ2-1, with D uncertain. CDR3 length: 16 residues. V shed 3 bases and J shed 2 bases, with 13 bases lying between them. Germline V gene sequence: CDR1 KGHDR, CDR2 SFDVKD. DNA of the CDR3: TGTGCCACCAGTGATAGGAGCCGCTCAACCTACAATGAGCAGTTCTTC. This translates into CATSDRSRSTYNEQFF.

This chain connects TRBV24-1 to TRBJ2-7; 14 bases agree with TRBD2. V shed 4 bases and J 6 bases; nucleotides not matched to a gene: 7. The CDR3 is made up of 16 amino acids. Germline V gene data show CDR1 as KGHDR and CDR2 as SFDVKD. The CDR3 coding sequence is TGTGCCACCAGTGACAAGGGACTAGCGGGAGTGCGCGAGCAGTACTTC. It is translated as CATSDKGLAGVREQYF.

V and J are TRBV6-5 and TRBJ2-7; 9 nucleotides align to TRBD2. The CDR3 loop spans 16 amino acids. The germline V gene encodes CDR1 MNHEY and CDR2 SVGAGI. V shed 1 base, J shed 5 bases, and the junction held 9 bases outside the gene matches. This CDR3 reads CASSYWGLALPHEQYF. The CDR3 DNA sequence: TGTGCCAGCAGTTACTGGGGACTAGCCCTCCCCCACGAGCAGTACTTC.

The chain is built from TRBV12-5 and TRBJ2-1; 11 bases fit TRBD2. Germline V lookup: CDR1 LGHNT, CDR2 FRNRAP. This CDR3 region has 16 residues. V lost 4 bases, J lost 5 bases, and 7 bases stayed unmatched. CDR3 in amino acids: CASGSTSGSVHNEQFF. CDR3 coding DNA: TGTGCTAGTGGTTCCACTAGCGGGAGTGTCCACAATGAGCAGTTCTTC.

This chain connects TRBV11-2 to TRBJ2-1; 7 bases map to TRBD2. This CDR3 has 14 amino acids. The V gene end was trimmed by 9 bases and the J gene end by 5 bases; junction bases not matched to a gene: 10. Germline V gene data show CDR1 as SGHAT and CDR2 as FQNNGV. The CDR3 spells CASGGGRRNNEQFF. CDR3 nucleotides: TGTGCCAGTGGGGGGGGACGCAGGAACAATGAGCAGTTCTTC.

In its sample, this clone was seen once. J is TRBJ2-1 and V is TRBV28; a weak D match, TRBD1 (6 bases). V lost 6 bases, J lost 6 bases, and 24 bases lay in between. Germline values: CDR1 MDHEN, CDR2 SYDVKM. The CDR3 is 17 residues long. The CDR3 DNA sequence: TGTGCCAGCAGCTCCCTCAGGGACACGAAAAGGGCCAATGAGCAGTTCTTC. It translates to CASSSLRDTKRANEQFF.

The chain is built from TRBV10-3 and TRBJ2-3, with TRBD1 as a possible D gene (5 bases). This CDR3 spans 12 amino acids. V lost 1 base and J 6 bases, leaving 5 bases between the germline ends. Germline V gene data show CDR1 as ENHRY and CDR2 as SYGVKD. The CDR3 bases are TGTGCCATCAGTGAGTACAGGGATACGCAGTATTTT. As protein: CAISEYRDTQYF.

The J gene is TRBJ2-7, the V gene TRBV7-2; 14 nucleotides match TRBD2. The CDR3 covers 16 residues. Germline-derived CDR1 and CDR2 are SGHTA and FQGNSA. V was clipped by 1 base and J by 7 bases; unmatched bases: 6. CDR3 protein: CASSLGGLAGVREQYF. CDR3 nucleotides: TGTGCCAGCAGCTTAGGGGGACTAGCGGGAGTGAGAGAGCAGTACTTC.

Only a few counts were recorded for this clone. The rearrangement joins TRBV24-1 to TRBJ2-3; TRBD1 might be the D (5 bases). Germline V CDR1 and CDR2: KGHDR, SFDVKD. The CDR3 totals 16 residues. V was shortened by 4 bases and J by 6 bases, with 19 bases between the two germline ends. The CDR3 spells CATSDRTREFGDTQYF. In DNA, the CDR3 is TGTGCCACCAGTGACAGAACCAGGGAATTTGGGGATACGCAGTATTTT.

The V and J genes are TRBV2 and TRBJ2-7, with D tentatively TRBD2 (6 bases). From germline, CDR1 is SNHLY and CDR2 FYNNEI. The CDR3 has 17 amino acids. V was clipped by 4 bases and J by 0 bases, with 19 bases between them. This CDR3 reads CASSASPPGGISYEQYF. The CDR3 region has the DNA TGTGCCAGCAGTGCTAGCCCCCCTGGGGGGATCTCCTACGAGCAGTACTTC.

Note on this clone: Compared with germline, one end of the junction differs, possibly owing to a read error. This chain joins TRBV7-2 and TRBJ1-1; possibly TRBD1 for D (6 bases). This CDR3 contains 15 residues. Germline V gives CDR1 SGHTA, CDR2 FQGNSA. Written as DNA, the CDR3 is TGTGCCAGCAGCTTAGTGGCACTCGGGCAGGGGAAGTTGGGGTTT. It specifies CASSLVALGQGKLGF.

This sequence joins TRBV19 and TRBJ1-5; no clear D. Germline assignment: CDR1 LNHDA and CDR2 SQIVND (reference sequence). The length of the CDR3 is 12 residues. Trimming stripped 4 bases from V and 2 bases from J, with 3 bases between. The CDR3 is CASSTGNQPQHF. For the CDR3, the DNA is TGTGCCAGTAGTACAGGCAATCAGCCCCAGCATTTT.

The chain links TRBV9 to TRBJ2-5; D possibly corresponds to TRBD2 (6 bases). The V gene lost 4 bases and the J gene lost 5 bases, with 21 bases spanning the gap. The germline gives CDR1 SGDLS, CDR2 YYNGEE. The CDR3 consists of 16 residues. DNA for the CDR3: TGTGCCAGCAGCCCGAACGGCGGGGTAGGATCGGAGACCCAGTACTTC. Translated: CASSPNGGVGSETQYF.

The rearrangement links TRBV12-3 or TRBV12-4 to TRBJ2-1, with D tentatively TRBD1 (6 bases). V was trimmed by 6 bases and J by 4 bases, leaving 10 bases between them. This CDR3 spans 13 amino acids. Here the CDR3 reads CASRPGQYNEQFF. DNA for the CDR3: TGTGCCAGCAGGCCCGGACAGTACAATGAGCAGTTCTTC.

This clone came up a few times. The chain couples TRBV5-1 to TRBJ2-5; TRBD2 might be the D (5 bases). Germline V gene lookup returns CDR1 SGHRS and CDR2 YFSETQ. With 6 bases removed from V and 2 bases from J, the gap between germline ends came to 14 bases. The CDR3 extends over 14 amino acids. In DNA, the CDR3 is TGCGCCAGCACTGTAGCTAGCCTTCAAGAGACCCAGTACTTC. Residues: CASTVASLQETQYF.

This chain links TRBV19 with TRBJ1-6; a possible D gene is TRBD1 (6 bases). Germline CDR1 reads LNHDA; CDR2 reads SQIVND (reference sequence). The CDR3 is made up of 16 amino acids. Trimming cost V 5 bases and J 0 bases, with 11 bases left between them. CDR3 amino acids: CASSPPGHSYNSPLHF. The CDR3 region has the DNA TGTGCCAGTAGTCCACCGGGACACTCCTATAATTCACCCCTCCACTTT.

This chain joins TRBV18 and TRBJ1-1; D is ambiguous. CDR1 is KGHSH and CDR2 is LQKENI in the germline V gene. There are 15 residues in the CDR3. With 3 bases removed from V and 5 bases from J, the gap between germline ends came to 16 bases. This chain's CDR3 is CASSPSPGIGTEAFF. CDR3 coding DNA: TGTGCCAGCTCACCGAGTCCGGGGATTGGGACTGAAGCTTTCTTT. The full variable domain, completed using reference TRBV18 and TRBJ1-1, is NAGVMQNPRHLVRRRGQEARLRCSPMKGHSHVYWYRQLPEEGLKFMVYLQKENIIDESGMPKERFSAEFPKEGPSILRIQQVVRGDSAAYFCASSPSPGIGTEAFFGQGTRLTVV.

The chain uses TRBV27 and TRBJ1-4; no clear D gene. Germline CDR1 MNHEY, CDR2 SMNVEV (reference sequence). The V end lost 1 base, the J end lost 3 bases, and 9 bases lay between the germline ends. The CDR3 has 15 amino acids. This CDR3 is CASSLFGGANEKLFF. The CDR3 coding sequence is TGTGCCAGCAGTTTATTCGGCGGAGCTAATGAAAAACTGTTTTTT.

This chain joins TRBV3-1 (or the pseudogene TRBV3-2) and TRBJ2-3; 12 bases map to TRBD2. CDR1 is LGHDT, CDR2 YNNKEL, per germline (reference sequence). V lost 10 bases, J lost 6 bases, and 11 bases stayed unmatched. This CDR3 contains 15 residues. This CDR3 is CATRTSGTREDTQYF. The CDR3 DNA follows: TGTGCCACACGGACTAGCGGGACGAGGGAGGATACGCAGTATTTT.